This T cell receptor beta chain appears in the sequencing data of a study of tumor T cells in aggressive B-cell lymphoma. The CDR3 has 15 residues. Germline loops: CDR1 LNHDA, CDR2 SQIVND (reference sequence). Unmatched junction bases numbered 2, after V lost 2 bases and J lost 6 bases. Using immunoSEQ multiplex PCR, the repertoire was profiled, and TCRdb retains in-frame clones only, with some absent. The sample consists of approximately 11,000 clones, over 90% of them appearing once. The genes are TRBV19 and TRBJ1-6, with TRBD1 identical over 9 bases. This sequence was found in an adult with diffuse large B cell lymphoma. The specimen was tumor tissue. CDR3 sequence reads: CASSITGQGNSPLHF. The CDR3 DNA is TGTGCCAGTAGTATAACGGGACAGGGTAATTCACCCCTCCACTTT. Full variable domain (remainder filled in from reference TRBV19 and TRBJ1-6): DGGITQSPKYLFRKEGQNVTLSCEQNLNHDAMYWYRQDPGQGLRLIYYSQIVNDFQKGDIAEGYSVSREKKESFPLTVTSAQKNPTAFYLCASSITGQGNSPLHFGNGTRLTVT.